Following are 16 T cell receptor beta chains from one sample sequenced in a study of blood T cell repertoires in COVID-19. Here immunoSEQ multiplex PCR was the method, and the copy in TCRdb shows in-frame clones only, minus some. The sample lists around 250,000 clones, approximately 90% occurring once. Sequencing input: PBMCs or T cells enriched from blood (not recorded which). Receptor source: a woman aged 25-40 years who had recovered from COVID-19.

Points on this clone: Distinct nucleotide sequences in the sample also encode this CDR3. The chain is built from TRBV28 and TRBJ2-7; 11 bases are shared with TRBD1. CDR1 and CDR2 (germline): MDHEN, SYDVKM. J gave up 2 bases and V 2 bases, and 2 bases lay outside the gene matches. The CDR3 length is 15 residues. CDR3 DNA: TGTGCCAGCAGTTTACCGGGACAGGGGGCCTACGAGCAGTACTTC. Encoded protein: CASSLPGQGAYEQYF.

This clone showed up just a few times. The gene calls are TRBV30 and TRBJ1-6; TRBD1 matches at 8 bases. J gave up 10 bases and V 1 base, and 9 bases lay outside the gene matches. Germline CDR1 reads GTSNPN; CDR2 reads SVGIG (reference sequence). This CDR3 region has 15 residues. CDR3 protein: CAWSGQRTGRSPLHF. The DNA of the CDR3 is TGTGCCTGGAGTGGCCAACGGACAGGGAGGTCACCCCTCCACTTT.

The rearrangement joins TRBV27 to TRBJ1-2; the D gene is possibly TRBD1 (6 bases). Deletions cut 4 bases from V and 3 bases from J, with 12 bases between. The CDR3 extends over 14 amino acids. The V gene's germline CDR1 is MNHEY and CDR2 SMNVEV (reference sequence). The CDR3, as DNA: TGTGCCAGCAGTTCGCCCGGACAGTACTATGGCTACACCTTC. Its translation is CASSSPGQYYGYTF.

This chain joins TRBV7-2 and TRBJ1-3; 7 bases are shared with TRBD1. Germline lookup yields CDR1 SGHTA and CDR2 FQGNSA. With 2 bases clipped from V and 0 bases from J, the junction kept 4 bases outside the gene matches. The CDR3 spans 16 residues. CDR3 sequence (DNA): TGTGCCAGCAGCTTAAGGGGGCCACGCTCTGGAAACACCATATATTTT. As protein: CASSLRGPRSGNTIYF. Based on the CDR3 plus reference TRBV7-2 and TRBJ1-3, the full variable domain is GAGVSQSPSNKVTEKGKDVELRCDPISGHTALYWYRQSLGQGLEFLIYFQGNSAPDKSGLPSDRFSAERTGGSVSTLTIQRTQQEDSAVYLCASSLRGPRSGNTIYFGEGSWLTVV.

The sample holds one count of this clone. J is TRBJ2-1 and V is TRBV9; D gene uncertain. Trimming removed 0 bases at V and 9 bases at J, with 7 bases between. The germline V gene encodes CDR1 SGDLS and CDR2 YYNGEE. The CDR3 loop spans 12 amino acids. In nucleotides, the CDR3 is TGTGCCAGCAGCGTAGAACTATCTGAGCAGTTCTTC. This translates into CASSVELSEQFF.

V is TRBV6-6 and J is TRBJ2-2; no clear D. Between the trimmed V and J ends, which lost 6 bases and 3 bases, there was a span of 11 bases. CDR3 length: 14 residues. Per germline, CDR1 MNHNY and CDR2 SVGAGI (reference sequence). The CDR3 sequence is CASRPLTDTGELFF. CDR3 nucleotide sequence: TGTGCCAGCAGACCCCTTACAGACACCGGGGAGCTGTTTTTT.

V gene TRBV28 combines with J gene TRBJ2-7, with TRBD2 as a possible D gene (5 bases). Germline lookup yields CDR1 MDHEN and CDR2 SYDVKM. V was cut by 2 bases and J by 3 bases, with 11 bases left in between. CDR3 length equals 14 residues. As DNA, the CDR3 is TGTGCCAGCAGTTTACGGGGAATAGACTACGAGCAGTACTTC. It translates to CASSLRGIDYEQYF.

With respect to this clone: Other DNA sequences in this sample translate to the same CDR3. The rearrangement links TRBV28 to TRBJ1-5; weak D call: TRBD1 (5 bases). CDR1 and CDR2 (germline): MDHEN, SYDVKM. The CDR3 runs to 12 residues. The V end was cut by 6 bases, the J end by 3 bases, with 6 bases between. CDR3 protein: CASRGPNQPQHF. The CDR3 DNA reads TGTGCCAGCAGGGGGCCCAATCAGCCCCAGCATTTT.

V is TRBV6-2 or TRBV6-3 and J is TRBJ2-7; 8 bases are shared with TRBD2. J was trimmed by 0 bases and V by 4 bases; bases with no gene match: 8. Germline V gene data show CDR1 as MNHEY and CDR2 as SVGEGT. This CDR3 has 16 amino acids. CDR3 nucleotides: TGTGCCAGCAGTTGGGGGAGTAGCGGGATCTCCTACGAGCAGTACTTC. As protein: CASSWGSSGISYEQYF.

DNA of the CDR3: TGTGCCAGCAGTTCGACAGGGGGCCGGCCCCAGCATTTT. Translating gives CASSSTGGRPQHF. The rearrangement joins TRBV27 to TRBJ1-5; 10 nucleotides align to TRBD1. V gave up 4 bases and J gave up 9 bases; unmatched junction bases: 3. Germline V CDR1 and CDR2: MNHEY, SMNVEV (reference sequence). CDR3 length: 13 residues.

The genes are TRBV7-3 and TRBJ2-1; possibly TRBD2 for D (8 bases). From germline, CDR1 is SGHTA and CDR2 FQGTGA. The V and J ends lost 0 bases and 6 bases respectively, with 15 bases between them. CDR3 size: 16 residues. CDR3 protein: CASSLTRREGANEQFF. CDR3 nucleotides: TGTGCCAGCAGCTTAACTCGTCGGGAGGGGGCCAATGAGCAGTTCTTC.

The chain joins TRBV10-3 to TRBJ1-3, with TRBD1 matching over 8 bases. The CDR3 extends over 16 amino acids. Looked up from germline, CDR1 is ENHRY and CDR2 is SYGVKD. Trimming removed 3 bases from V and 0 bases from J; junction bases left unmatched: 4. The CDR3 bases are TGTGCCATCAGTGATGGGGACAGGTCCTCTGGAAACACCATATATTTT. Its protein product is CAISDGDRSSGNTIYF.

J is TRBJ2-7 and V is TRBV28; D perhaps matches TRBD2 (6 bases). Germline CDR1 and CDR2: MDHEN and SYDVKM. V was trimmed by 6 bases and J by 12 bases, leaving 18 bases between them. This CDR3 comprises 12 residues. CDR3 residues: CASSQGLKGWYF. The CDR3 DNA reads as TGTGCCAGCAGCCAGGGACTTAAGGGTTGGTACTTC.

CDR3 coding DNA: TGTGCCAGCAGTTTGGTCTCCCTAGCGGGAGGACCGCTGTACGAGCAGTACTTC. This gives the protein CASSLVSLAGGPLYEQYF. The rearrangement links TRBV28 to TRBJ2-7; 11 bases are a match to TRBD2. Germline CDR1 reads MDHEN; CDR2 reads SYDVKM. J was trimmed by 4 bases and V by 3 bases; bases with no gene match: 14. The CDR3 is 18 amino acids.

The rearrangement uses TRBV9 and TRBJ2-1, with a tentative D call TRBD2 (5 bases). Trimming removed 5 bases from V and 6 bases from J, with 21 bases in between. Germline CDR1 SGDLS, CDR2 YYNGEE. The CDR3 has 16 amino acids. Here the CDR3 DNA reads TGTGCCAGCAGGCCTTGGGGTGGGGAGTGGGTCAATGAGCAGTTCTTC. As protein: CASRPWGGEWVNEQFF.

Only one count was recorded for this clone. V and J are TRBV10-3 and TRBJ2-3; perhaps TRBD2 as D (5 bases). Germline loops: CDR1 ENHRY, CDR2 SYGVKD. V dropped 5 bases and J dropped 5 bases, with 11 bases sitting between them. The CDR3 sequence is 13 residues long. The CDR3 region is CAISSWGVDTQYF. CDR3 in DNA: TGTGCCATCAGTTCCTGGGGAGTAGATACGCAGTATTTT.